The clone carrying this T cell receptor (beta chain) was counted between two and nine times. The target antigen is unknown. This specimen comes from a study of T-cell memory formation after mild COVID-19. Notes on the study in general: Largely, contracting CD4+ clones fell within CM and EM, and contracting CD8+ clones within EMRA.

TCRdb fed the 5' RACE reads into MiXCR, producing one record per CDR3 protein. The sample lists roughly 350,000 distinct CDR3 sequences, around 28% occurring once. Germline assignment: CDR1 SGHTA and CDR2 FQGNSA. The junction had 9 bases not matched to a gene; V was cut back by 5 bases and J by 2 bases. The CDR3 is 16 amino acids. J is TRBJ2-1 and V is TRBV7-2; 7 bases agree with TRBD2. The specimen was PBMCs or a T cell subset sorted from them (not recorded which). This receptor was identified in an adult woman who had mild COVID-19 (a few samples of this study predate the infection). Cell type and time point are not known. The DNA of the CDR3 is TGTGCCAGCAGCCTAGAGGCGGGAGTCACCTACAATGAGCAGTTCTTC. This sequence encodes CASSLEAGVTYNEQFF.